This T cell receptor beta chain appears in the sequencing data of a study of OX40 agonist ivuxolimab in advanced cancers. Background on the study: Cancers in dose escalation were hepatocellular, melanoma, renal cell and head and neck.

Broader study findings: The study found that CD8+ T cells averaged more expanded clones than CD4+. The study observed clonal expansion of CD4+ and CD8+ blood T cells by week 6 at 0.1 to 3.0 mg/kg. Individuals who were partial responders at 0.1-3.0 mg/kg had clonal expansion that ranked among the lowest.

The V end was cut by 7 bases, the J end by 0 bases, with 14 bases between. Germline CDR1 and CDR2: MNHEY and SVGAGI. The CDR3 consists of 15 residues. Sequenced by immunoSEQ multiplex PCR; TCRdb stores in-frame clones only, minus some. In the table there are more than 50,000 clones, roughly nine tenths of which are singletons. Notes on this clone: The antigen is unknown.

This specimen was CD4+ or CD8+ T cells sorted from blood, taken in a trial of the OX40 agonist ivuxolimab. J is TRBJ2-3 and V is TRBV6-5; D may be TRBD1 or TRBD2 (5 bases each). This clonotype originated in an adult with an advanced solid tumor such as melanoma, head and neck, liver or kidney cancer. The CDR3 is CASTPRGWSTDTQYF. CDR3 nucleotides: TGTGCCAGCACCCCGAGGGGATGGAGCACAGATACGCAGTATTTT.